What follows describes a single TCR beta chain. Antigen unknown. In the PCR, 60 Vbeta and 13 Jbeta primers were used. This table comes from immunoSEQ multiplex PCR, and its TCRdb copy is limited to in-frame clones, with some not included. Of some 98,000 clones in the sample, about 81% are singletons; the top ten hold roughly 1.5%. This specimen belongs to a study of cytomegalovirus exposure and HLA in healthy donors. As for the study in general: There were some 81 million unique TCRs (from HLA-typed donors) in an early data release.

The study, taken as a whole, reports: It was shown in a later analysis that HLA-associated TCR beta chains were more clonally expanded than other, equally common chains. A later analysis found that most CMV-associated TCR beta chains appeared HLA-restricted. It was about 150 TCR beta chains that were listed as cytomegalovirus-associated.

The germline V gene encodes CDR1 SGHDT and CDR2 YYEEEE. The ends lost 2 bases at V and 2 bases at J; junction bases unmatched: 4. The CDR3 is 15 amino acids. The chain employs TRBV5-6 and TRBJ1-5; 7 nucleotides line up with TRBD1. The receptor's source is a man aged 35-49 years in good health and CMV-seronegative. The sample taken for sequencing was PBMCs. The DNA of the CDR3 is TGTGCCAGCAGCTTAGGGGGCTATGGCAATCAGCCCCAGCATTTT. Translation gives CASSLGGYGNQPQHF.